This T cell receptor (beta chain) derives from a study of CXCR3-negative and CXCR3-positive naive CD8 T cells. Findings of the study overall: When CXCR3-positive naive cells were set against CXCR3-negative naive cells, the former had more hydrophobic TRB CDR3s.

To note about this clonotype: Its antigen remains unidentified.

5' RACE with UMI labels generated the TRB cDNA libraries. No DNA is given; TCRdb re-called the 5' RACE reads and lists each CDR3 protein once. The listing contains over 150,000 distinct CDR3 sequences. This CDR3 comprises 14 residues. Germline CDR1 SGHRS, CDR2 YFSETQ. The receptor's source is a human donor in good health. Some clones in this sample may be carry-over from other donors' samples. The sample comprised naive CXCR3+ CD8+ T cells from blood. Subset meaning: CD45RO-CCR7+CD27+CD95- naive CD8+ T cells expressing CXCR3 (TNR3+). The genes are TRBV5-1 and TRBJ2-1. CDR3 in amino acids: CASSLEGSGNEQFF.